What follows are 3 T cell receptor beta chains derived from one specimen sequenced in a study of T cell changes during pregnancy in multiple sclerosis. The protocol was immunoSEQ multiplex PCR, while the TCRdb copy is restricted to in-frame clones and leaves out a portion. The table shows 60,000 to 70,000 clones, with 90% to 95% occurring only once. Material: peripheral blood, obtained in the third trimester of pregnancy. Every receptor here comes from a female donor in good health, enrolled as a control in a pregnancy study.

There are a few counts of this clone. The rearrangement links TRBV7-8 to TRBJ1-2, with 7 bases matching TRBD1. Per the germline V gene, CDR1 is SGHVS and CDR2 is FQNEAQ. This CDR3 has 15 amino acids. The V and J ends lost 1 base and 8 bases, in that order; junction bases with no gene match: 10. The CDR3 nucleotides read TGTGCCAGCAGCTTAGGAGGGACAGACACGGTGGGCTACACCTTC. Translated: CASSLGGTDTVGYTF.

The rearrangement uses TRBV11-1 and TRBJ2-7; 7 positions agree with TRBD2. This CDR3 spans 15 amino acids. Germline-derived CDR1 and CDR2 are SGHAT and FQDESV (reference sequence). The junction had 7 bases not matched to a gene; V was cut back by 3 bases and J by 2 bases. The CDR3 spells CASSFMPSGPYEQYF. In DNA, the CDR3 is TGTGCCAGCAGCTTTATGCCTAGCGGCCCCTACGAGCAGTACTTC. The full variable domain, with the rest looked up from reference TRBV11-1 and TRBJ2-7, is EAEVAQSPRYKITEKSQAVAFWCDPISGHATLYWYRQILGQGPELLVQFQDESVVDDSQLPKDRFSAERLKGVDSTLKIQPAELGDSAMYLCASSFMPSGPYEQYFGPGTRLTVT.

The J gene is TRBJ1-1, the V gene TRBV28, with D possibly TRBD1 on 5 matching bases. Trimming removed 5 bases at V and 3 bases at J, with 10 bases between. CDR1 is MDHEN, CDR2 SYDVKM, per germline. The CDR3 sequence is 13 residues long. The chain's CDR3 is CASSPRVYTEAFF. The CDR3 DNA reads TGTGCCAGCAGTCCCAGGGTATACACTGAAGCTTTCTTT.